This T cell receptor beta chain was recovered during a study of OX40 agonist ivuxolimab in advanced cancers. General observations from the study: The authors did not determine the antigen specificity of the expanded peripheral T cells.

Losses at the gene ends were 0 bases for V and 4 bases for J; bases not matched to a gene: 3. The CDR3 consists of 15 residues. Germline V gene lookup returns CDR1 MNHEY and CDR2 SMNVEV (reference sequence). Repertoires were generated with immunoSEQ multiplex PCR, while TCRdb's copy carries only in-frame clones and drops some. The table shows 78,000 or so clones, with more than 90% occurring only once. As regards this clone: Its antigen is unidentified.

The sampling schedule covered blood at baseline, cycle 4 day 1, and cycle 7 day 1. This chain joins TRBV27 and TRBJ1-2; 9 nucleotides line up with TRBD1. Material: CD4+ or CD8+ T cells sorted from blood, obtained in a trial of the OX40 agonist ivuxolimab. The clonotype was recovered from an adult with an advanced solid tumor such as melanoma, head and neck, liver or kidney cancer. DNA of the CDR3: TGTGCCAGCAGTTTATCACAGGGGGCAGTCTATGGCTACACCTTC. Translation gives CASSLSQGAVYGYTF.